A selection of T cell receptor beta chains follows, all from one sample in a study of T cell responses to AZD1222 COVID-19 vaccine. Profiled with immunoSEQ multiplex PCR; TCRdb holds only in-frame clones, not every one. This table holds roughly 160,000 clones, more than 70% found once. The material sequenced was peripheral blood, taken on day 0 of AZD1222 vaccination. The receptors were gathered from an adult in good health. CDR3s include the opening cysteine and the closing phenylalanine or tryptophan. D genes are given only for firm matches. For some rows the clone size is stated as once, few or many, or as a class when expanded; others skip it.

>TRBV27|TRBJ1-2|TRBD1|.
CASSVSTGGYGYTF
TGTGCCAGCAGTGTGTCGACAGGGGGCTATGGCTACACCTTC
>TRBV9|TRBJ2-1|.|.
CASSPDGQANEQFF
TGTGCCAGCAGCCCGGATGGGCAGGCCAATGAGCAGTTCTTC
>TRBV24-1|TRBJ2-5|.|.
CATSDLRRGGETQYF
TGTGCCACCAGTGATTTGCGAAGGGGTGGAGAGACCCAGTACTTC
>TRBV19|TRBJ2-7|.|.
CASSISAGQEQYF
TGTGCCAGTAGTATCAGTGCAGGGCAAGAGCAGTACTTC
>TRBV2|TRBJ1-6|.|.
CARRDGGSPLHF
TGTGCCAGGAGGGACGGTGGATCACCCCTCCACTTT
>TRBV7-3|TRBJ2-7|TRBD2|.
CASSLIGGRAHEQYF
TGTGCCAGCAGCTTAATTGGCGGGAGGGCCCATGAGCAGTACTTC
>TRBV5-1|TRBJ2-1|.|.
CASSLVSNSNLNEQFF
TGCGCCAGCAGCTTGGTGAGCAACTCTAATCTTAATGAGCAGTTCTTC
>TRBV18|TRBJ1-2|.|few
CASSPAAGVDYGYTF
TGTGCCAGCTCACCGGCCGCAGGGGTCGACTATGGCTACACCTTC
>TRBV10-3|TRBJ2-7|.|.
CAISELSYEQYF
TGTGCCATCAGTGAGTTATCCTACGAGCAGTACTTC
>TRBV14|TRBJ1-4|.|.
CASSQDTPAVPLRDEKLFF
TGTGCCAGCAGCCAAGATACCCCAGCCGTTCCTTTGAGAGATGAAAAACTGTTTTTT
>TRBV7-9|TRBJ2-7|.|.
CASSLGGATYEQYF
TGTGCCAGCAGCTTAGGGGGGGCCACCTACGAGCAGTACTTC
>TRBV27|TRBJ2-7|TRBD1|.
CASRNRGQGAYEQYF
TGTGCCAGCAGAAACCGGGGACAGGGGGCTTACGAGCAGTACTTC
>TRBV7-3|TRBJ2-1|.|few
CASSTDRVGYGEQFF
TGTGCCAGCAGCACCGACCGAGTTGGGTATGGTGAGCAGTTCTTC
>TRBV29-1|TRBJ2-1|TRBD1|.
CSVEGEPGQRYNEQFF
TGCAGCGTTGAAGGAGAACCGGGACAGCGATACAATGAGCAGTTCTTC
>TRBV29-1|TRBJ1-3|.|.
CSGGKGIGNTIYF
TGCAGCGGGGGGAAAGGGATTGGAAACACCATATATTTT
>TRBV7-2|TRBJ1-4|TRBD1|.
CASSLVGQVNEKLFF
TGTGCCAGCAGCTTAGTCGGACAGGTCAATGAAAAACTGTTTTTT
>TRBV30|TRBJ1-5|.|few
CAWSVQWGKGPDQPQHF
TGTGCCTGGAGTGTACAGTGGGGGAAAGGGCCGGATCAGCCCCAGCATTTT
>TRBV25-1|TRBJ1-2|TRBD1|.
CASNGQGNYGYTF
TGTGCCAGCAATGGACAGGGGAACTATGGCTACACCTTC
>TRBV7-6|TRBJ2-1|TRBD2|.
CASSPTSGGATEQFF
TGTGCCAGCAGTCCTACTAGCGGGGGGGCCACTGAGCAGTTCTTC
>TRBV27|TRBJ1-2|.|.
CASSAGRGNYGYTF
TGTGCCAGCAGTGCGGGACGGGGGAACTATGGCTACACCTTC
>TRBV5-4|TRBJ1-1|.|.
CASSLGGRNTEAFF
TGTGCCAGCAGCTTGGGCGGGAGGAACACTGAAGCTTTCTTT
>TRBV2|TRBJ1-3|.|few
CASIGGPRYSGNTIYF
TGTGCCAGCATTGGGGGACCGCGCTACTCTGGAAACACCATATATTTT
>TRBV9|TRBJ1-2|.|.
CASSAGIGSPYGYTF
TGTGCCAGCAGCGCCGGGATAGGGAGCCCCTATGGCTACACCTTC
>TRBV5-1|TRBJ1-4|.|.
CASSPVPDAQGPRFEKLFF
TGCGCCAGCAGCCCGGTCCCTGACGCCCAAGGTCCACGGTTTGAAAAACTGTTTTTT
>TRBV11-3|TRBJ1-1|.|.
CASSLEPGQNTEAFF
TGTGCCAGCAGCTTAGAACCGGGACAAAACACTGAAGCTTTCTTT
>TRBV7-2|TRBJ1-2|.|.
CASSFNPGAGGYTF
TGTGCCAGCAGCTTTAATCCAGGGGCGGGCGGCTACACCTTC
>TRBV30|TRBJ1-4|.|.
CALSVGPILFDEKLFF
TGTGCCCTCAGTGTAGGACCCATTTTATTTGATGAAAAACTGTTTTTT
>TRBV27|TRBJ1-2|.|.
CASSLGGVGGYTF
TGTGCCAGCAGTTTAGGGGGGGTGGGTGGCTACACCTTC
>TRBV19|TRBJ2-6|.|.
CASSLPATNHSRANVLTF
TGTGCCAGTAGTCTCCCCGCGACAAATCACAGTCGGGCCAACGTCCTGACTTTC
>TRBV28|TRBJ2-5|.|.
CASSPPSFQETQYF
TGTGCCAGCAGTCCTCCCTCATTCCAAGAGACCCAGTACTTC
>TRBV5-4|TRBJ2-3|.|.
CASTKRKGSTDTQYF
TGTGCCAGCACCAAAAGGAAAGGGAGCACAGATACGCAGTATTTT
>TRBV28|TRBJ1-1|.|.
CASSQDTGPYEAFF
TGTGCCAGCAGTCAGGACACGGGACCCTATGAAGCTTTCTTT
>TRBV10-3|TRBJ1-2|.|.
CAISESAGGYGYTF
TGTGCCATCAGTGAGTCAGCGGGCGGCTATGGCTACACCTTC
>TRBV28|TRBJ1-2|.|.
CASSPPGMLAGYTF
TGTGCCAGCAGTCCCCCGGGGATGCTGGCTGGCTACACCTTC
>TRBV7-2|TRBJ2-7|.|once
CASSPQGPSYEQYF
TGTGCCAGCAGCCCCCAGGGGCCCTCCTACGAGCAGTACTTC
>TRBV7-3|TRBJ1-1|.|.
CASSLTGRGEAFF
TGTGCCAGCAGCTTAACAGGCAGGGGTGAAGCTTTCTTT
>TRBV5-6|TRBJ2-7|.|.
CASSLSGFQYF
TGTGCCAGCAGCTTGTCAGGATTTCAGTACTTC
>TRBV27|TRBJ2-3|TRBD1|.
CASSSPRDRGGDTQYF
TGTGCCAGCAGTTCCCCCCGGGACAGGGGAGGAGATACGCAGTATTTT
>TRBV18|TRBJ1-2|.|.
CAGLEGQDQLYGYTF
TGTGCCGGATTAGAGGGCCAGGACCAGCTCTATGGCTACACCTTC
>TRBV19|TRBJ2-1|TRBD2|.
CASRGGAGGTYNEQFF
TGTGCCAGTAGAGGGGGGGCGGGAGGTACCTACAATGAGCAGTTCTTC
>TRBV2|TRBJ2-2|TRBD2|once
CASSELAGGYTGELFF
TGTGCCAGCAGTGAACTAGCGGGAGGTTACACCGGGGAGCTGTTTTTT
>TRBV7-2|TRBJ2-2|TRBD2|.
CASSLPSGGLFF
TGTGCCAGCAGCTTACCTAGCGGGGGGTTGTTTTTT
>TRBV5-1|TRBJ2-2|TRBD1|.
CASSRITGTAMNTGELFF
TGCGCCAGCAGCAGAATCACCGGGACAGCGATGAACACCGGGGAGCTGTTTTTT
>TRBV20-1|TRBJ1-1|.|.
CSPGRTFF
TGCAGTCCGGGCCGAACTTTCTTT
>TRBV27|TRBJ1-6|TRBD1|.
CASSLEGQGNSPLHF
TGTGCCAGCAGTTTGGAAGGACAGGGCAATTCACCCCTCCACTTT
>TRBV30|TRBJ1-4|.|.
CAWSLGGEKLFF
TGTGCCTGGAGTCTGGGAGGGGAAAAACTGTTTTTT
>TRBV6-5|TRBJ2-2|TRBD2|.
CASSYIAGSNTGELFF
TGTGCCAGCAGTTACATAGCGGGGTCGAACACCGGGGAGCTGTTTTTT
>TRBV7-2|TRBJ1-6|.|.
CASSEGGPLSYNSPLHF
TGTGCCAGCAGCGAAGGGGGGCCCCTCTCCTATAATTCACCCCTCCACTTT
>TRBV5-5|TRBJ2-5|.|.
CASSRGAGVSVEETQYF
TGTGCCAGCAGCCGGGGGGCAGGGGTCTCGGTCGAGGAGACCCAGTACTTC
>TRBV9|TRBJ1-2|.|once
CASSVGGTQANYGYTF
TGTGCCAGCAGCGTTGGAGGGACACAAGCTAACTATGGCTACACCTTC
>TRBV5-4|TRBJ1-2|.|.
CASSDTQRLGYTF
TGTGCCAGCAGCGACACTCAGCGTCTGGGCTACACCTTC
>TRBV9|TRBJ1-2|.|.
CASSGGTAWGYTF
TGTGCCAGCAGCGGAGGGACCGCATGGGGCTACACCTTC
>TRBV30|TRBJ1-2|.|.
CATYVGGYTF
TGTGCCACCTACGTGGGTGGCTACACCTTC